Presented here are 6 T cell receptor beta chains from one specimen sequenced in a study of CD8 T cells in ankylosing spondylitis. TCRdb re-called the 5' RACE reads through MiXCR, storing one row per CDR3 protein. The sample lists around 130,000 distinct CDR3 sequences, around 8.5% occurring once. The sample consisted of blood, either unsorted or a sorted T cell fraction (not recorded which). The receptors derive from a male donor with ankylosing spondylitis or in good health (not recorded which).

The V call is TRBV24-1, the J call TRBJ2-6; either TRBD1 or TRBD2 may supply D (5 bases each). The V end was cut by 5 bases, the J end by 3 bases, with 10 bases between. The CDR3 has 15 residues. CDR1 is KGHDR and CDR2 is SFDVKD in the germline V gene. The CDR3: CATSAPGLGANVLTF. The CDR3 coding sequence is TGTGCCACCAGTGCGCCGGGGCTTGGGGCCAACGTCCTGACTTTC.

This clonotype was observed many times. The chain carries TRBV5-1 and TRBJ2-7, with D unresolved. This CDR3 is 12 amino acids long. The germline V gene has CDR1 SGHRS and CDR2 YFSETQ. Trimming took 2 bases from V and 0 from J, leaving 3 bases between them. The chain's CDR3 is CASSLNSYEQYF. CDR3 DNA: TGCGCCAGCAGCTTAAACTCCTACGAGCAGTACTTC. Based on the CDR3 plus reference TRBV5-1 and TRBJ2-7, the full variable domain is KAGVTQTPRYLIKTRGQQVTLSCSPISGHRSVSWYQQTPGQGLQFLFEYFSETQRNKGNFPGRFSGRQFSNSRSEMNVSTLELGDSALYLCASSLNSYEQYFGPGTRLTVT.

This clonotype was observed a handful of times. The chain employs TRBV7-6 and TRBJ1-5; weak D call: TRBD1 (5 bases). Germline V lookup: CDR1 SGHVS, CDR2 FNYEAQ. With 2 bases removed from V and 5 bases from J, the gap between germline ends came to 10 bases. CDR3 length equals 14 residues. CDR3 sequence: CASSLPGLDQPQHF. The CDR3 DNA reads TGTGCCAGCAGCTTACCAGGGCTTGATCAGCCCCAGCATTTT.

CDR3 loop: CASSQDATGVGAGELFF. CDR3 coding DNA: TGTGCCAGCAGCCAAGATGCCACAGGGGTTGGGGCCGGGGAGCTGTTTTTT. This sequence joins TRBV4-2 and TRBJ2-2, with 7 bases aligning to TRBD1. Germline-derived CDR1 and CDR2 are LGHNA and YNFKEQ. The CDR3 length is 17 residues. With V trimmed by 0 bases and J by 6 bases, 10 bases remained unmatched.

At least ten counts were recorded for this clonotype. The gene calls are TRBV7-2 and TRBJ2-5; TRBD1 matches 9 bases. Per the germline V gene, CDR1 is SGHTA and CDR2 is FQGNSA. Trimming took 1 base from V and 1 from J; bases not matched to a gene: 4. This CDR3 has 16 residues. The CDR3 DNA follows: TGTGCCAGCAGCTTAGGGACAGGGGCCGGCCAAGAGACCCAGTACTTC. It specifies CASSLGTGAGQETQYF.

This clonotype has only a few counts. CDR3 sequence reads: CASSHNPDYEQYF. CDR3 DNA: TGTGCCAGCAGTCACAACCCCGATTACGAGCAGTACTTC. The rearrangement uses TRBV12-3 or TRBV12-4 and TRBJ2-7; D call uncertain. The CDR3 is 13 amino acids. V was cut by 5 bases and J by 4 bases, with 12 bases left in between.